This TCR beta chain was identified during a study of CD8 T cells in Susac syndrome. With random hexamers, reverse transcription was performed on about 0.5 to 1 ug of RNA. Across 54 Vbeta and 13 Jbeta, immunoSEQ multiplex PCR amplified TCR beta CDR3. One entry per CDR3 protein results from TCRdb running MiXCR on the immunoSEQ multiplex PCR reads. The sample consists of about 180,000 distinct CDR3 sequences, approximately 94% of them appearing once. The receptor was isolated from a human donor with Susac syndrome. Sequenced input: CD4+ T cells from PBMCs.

The chain's CDR3 is CASSYRAGTANTGELFF. The CDR3 nucleotides are TGTGCCAGCAGTTACAGGGCGGGGACAGCGAACACCGGGGAGCTGTTTTTT. The rearrangement uses TRBV6-2 or TRBV6-3 and TRBJ2-2, with D possibly being TRBD1 (7 bases). Germline CDR1 reads MNHEY; CDR2 reads SVGEGT. CDR3 length equals 17 residues. The V end lost 2 bases, the J end lost 0 bases, and 13 bases lay between the germline ends.